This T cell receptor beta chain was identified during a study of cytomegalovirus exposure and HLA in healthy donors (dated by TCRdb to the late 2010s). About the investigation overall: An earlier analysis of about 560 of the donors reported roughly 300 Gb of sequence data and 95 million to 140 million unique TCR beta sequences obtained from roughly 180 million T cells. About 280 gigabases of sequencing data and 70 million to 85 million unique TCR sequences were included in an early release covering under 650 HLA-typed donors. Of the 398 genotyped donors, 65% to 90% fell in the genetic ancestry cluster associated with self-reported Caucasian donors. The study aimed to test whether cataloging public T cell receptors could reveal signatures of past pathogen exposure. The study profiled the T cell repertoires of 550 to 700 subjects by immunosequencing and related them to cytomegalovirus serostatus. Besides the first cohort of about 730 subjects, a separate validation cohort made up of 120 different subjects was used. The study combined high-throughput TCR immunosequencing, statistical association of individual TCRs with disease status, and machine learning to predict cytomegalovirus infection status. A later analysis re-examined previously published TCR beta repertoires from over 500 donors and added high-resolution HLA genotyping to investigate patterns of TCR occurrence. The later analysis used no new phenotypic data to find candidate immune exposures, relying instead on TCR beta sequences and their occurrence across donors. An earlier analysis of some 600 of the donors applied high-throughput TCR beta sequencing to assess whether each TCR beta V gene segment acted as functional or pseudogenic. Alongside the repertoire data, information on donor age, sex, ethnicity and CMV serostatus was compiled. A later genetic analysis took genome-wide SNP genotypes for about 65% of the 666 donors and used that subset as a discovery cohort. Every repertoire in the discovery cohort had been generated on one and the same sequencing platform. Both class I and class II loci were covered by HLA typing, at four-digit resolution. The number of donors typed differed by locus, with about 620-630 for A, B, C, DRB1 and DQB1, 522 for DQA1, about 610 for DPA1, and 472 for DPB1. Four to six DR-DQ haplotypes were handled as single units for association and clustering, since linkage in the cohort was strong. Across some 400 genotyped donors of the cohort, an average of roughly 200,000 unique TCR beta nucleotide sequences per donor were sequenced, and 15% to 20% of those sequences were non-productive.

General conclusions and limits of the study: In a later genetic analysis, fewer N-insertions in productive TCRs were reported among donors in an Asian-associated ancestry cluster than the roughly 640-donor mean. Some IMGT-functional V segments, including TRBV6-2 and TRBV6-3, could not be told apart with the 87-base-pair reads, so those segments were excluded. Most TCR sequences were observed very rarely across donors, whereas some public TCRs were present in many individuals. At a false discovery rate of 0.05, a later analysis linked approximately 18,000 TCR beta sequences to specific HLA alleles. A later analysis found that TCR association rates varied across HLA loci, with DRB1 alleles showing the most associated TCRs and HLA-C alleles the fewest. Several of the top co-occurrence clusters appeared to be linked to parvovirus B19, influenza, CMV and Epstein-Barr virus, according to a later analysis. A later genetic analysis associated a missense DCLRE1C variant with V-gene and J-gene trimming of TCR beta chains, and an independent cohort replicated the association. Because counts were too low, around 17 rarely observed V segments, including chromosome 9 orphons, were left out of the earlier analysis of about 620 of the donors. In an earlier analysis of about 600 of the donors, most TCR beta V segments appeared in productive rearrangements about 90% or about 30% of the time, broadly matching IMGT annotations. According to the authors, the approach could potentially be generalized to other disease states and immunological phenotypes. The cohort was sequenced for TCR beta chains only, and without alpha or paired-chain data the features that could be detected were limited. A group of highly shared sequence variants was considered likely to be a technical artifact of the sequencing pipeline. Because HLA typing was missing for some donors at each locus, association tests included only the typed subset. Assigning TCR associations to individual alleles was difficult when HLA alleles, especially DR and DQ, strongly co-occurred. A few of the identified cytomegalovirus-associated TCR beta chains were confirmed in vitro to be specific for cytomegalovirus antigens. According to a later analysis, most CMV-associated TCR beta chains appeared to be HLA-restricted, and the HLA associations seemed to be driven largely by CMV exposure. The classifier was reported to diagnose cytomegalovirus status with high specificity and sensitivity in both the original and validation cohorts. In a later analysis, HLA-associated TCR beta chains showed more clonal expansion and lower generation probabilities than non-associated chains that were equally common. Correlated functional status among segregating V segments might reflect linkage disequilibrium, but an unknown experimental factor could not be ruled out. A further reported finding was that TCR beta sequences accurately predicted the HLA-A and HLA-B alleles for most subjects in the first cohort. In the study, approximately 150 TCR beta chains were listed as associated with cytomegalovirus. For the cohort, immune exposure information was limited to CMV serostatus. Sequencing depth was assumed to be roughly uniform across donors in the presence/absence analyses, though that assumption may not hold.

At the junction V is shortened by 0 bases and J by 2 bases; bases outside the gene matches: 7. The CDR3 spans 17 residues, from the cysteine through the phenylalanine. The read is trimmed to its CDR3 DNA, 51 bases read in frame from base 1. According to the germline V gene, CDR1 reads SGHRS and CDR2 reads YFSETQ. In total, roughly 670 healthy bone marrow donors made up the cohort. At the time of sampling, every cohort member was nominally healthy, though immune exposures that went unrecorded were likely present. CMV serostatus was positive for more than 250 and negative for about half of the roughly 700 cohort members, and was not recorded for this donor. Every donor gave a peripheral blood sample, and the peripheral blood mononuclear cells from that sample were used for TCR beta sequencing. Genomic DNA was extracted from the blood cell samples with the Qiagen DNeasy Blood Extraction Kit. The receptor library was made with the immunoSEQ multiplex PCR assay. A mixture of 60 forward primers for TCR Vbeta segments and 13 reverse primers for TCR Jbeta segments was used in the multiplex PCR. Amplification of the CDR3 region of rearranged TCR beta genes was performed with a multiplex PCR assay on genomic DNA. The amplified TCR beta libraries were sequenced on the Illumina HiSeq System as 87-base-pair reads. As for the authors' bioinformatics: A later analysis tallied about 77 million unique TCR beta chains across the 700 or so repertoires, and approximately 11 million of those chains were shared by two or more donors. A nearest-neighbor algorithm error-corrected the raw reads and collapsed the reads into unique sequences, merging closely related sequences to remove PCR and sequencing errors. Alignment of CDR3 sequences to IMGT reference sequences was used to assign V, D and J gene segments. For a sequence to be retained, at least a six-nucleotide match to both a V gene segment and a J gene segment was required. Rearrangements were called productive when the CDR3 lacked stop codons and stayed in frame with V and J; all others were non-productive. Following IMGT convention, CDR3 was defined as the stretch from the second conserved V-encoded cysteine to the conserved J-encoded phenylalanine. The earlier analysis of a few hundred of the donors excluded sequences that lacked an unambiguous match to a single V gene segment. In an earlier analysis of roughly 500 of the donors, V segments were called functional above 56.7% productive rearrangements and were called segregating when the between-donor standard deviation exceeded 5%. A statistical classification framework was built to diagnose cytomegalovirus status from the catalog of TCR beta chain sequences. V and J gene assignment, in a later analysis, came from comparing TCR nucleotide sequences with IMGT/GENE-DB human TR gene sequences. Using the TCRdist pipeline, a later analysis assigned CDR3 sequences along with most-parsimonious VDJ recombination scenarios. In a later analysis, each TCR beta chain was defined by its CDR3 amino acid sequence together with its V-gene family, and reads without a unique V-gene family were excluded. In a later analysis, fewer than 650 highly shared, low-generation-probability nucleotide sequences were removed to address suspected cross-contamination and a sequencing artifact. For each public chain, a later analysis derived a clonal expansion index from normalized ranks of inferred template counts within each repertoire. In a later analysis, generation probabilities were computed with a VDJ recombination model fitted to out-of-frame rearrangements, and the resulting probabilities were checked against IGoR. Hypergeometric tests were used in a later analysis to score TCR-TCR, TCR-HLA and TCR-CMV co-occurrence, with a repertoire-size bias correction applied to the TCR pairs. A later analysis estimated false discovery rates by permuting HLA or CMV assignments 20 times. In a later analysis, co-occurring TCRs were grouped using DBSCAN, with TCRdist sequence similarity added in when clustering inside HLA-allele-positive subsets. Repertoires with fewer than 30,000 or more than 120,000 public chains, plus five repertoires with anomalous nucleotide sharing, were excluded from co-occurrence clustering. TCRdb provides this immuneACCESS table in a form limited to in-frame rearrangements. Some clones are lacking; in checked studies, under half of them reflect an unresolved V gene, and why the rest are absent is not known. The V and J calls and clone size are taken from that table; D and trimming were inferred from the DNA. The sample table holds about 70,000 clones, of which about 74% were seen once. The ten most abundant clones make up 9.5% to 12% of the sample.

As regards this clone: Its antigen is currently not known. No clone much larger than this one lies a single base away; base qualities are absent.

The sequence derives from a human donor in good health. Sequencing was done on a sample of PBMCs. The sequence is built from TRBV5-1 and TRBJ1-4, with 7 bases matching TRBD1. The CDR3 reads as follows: CASSLGQYRGTNEKLFF. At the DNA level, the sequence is TGCGCCAGCAGCTTGGGGCAATACAGGGGCACTAATGAAAAACTGTTTTTT.